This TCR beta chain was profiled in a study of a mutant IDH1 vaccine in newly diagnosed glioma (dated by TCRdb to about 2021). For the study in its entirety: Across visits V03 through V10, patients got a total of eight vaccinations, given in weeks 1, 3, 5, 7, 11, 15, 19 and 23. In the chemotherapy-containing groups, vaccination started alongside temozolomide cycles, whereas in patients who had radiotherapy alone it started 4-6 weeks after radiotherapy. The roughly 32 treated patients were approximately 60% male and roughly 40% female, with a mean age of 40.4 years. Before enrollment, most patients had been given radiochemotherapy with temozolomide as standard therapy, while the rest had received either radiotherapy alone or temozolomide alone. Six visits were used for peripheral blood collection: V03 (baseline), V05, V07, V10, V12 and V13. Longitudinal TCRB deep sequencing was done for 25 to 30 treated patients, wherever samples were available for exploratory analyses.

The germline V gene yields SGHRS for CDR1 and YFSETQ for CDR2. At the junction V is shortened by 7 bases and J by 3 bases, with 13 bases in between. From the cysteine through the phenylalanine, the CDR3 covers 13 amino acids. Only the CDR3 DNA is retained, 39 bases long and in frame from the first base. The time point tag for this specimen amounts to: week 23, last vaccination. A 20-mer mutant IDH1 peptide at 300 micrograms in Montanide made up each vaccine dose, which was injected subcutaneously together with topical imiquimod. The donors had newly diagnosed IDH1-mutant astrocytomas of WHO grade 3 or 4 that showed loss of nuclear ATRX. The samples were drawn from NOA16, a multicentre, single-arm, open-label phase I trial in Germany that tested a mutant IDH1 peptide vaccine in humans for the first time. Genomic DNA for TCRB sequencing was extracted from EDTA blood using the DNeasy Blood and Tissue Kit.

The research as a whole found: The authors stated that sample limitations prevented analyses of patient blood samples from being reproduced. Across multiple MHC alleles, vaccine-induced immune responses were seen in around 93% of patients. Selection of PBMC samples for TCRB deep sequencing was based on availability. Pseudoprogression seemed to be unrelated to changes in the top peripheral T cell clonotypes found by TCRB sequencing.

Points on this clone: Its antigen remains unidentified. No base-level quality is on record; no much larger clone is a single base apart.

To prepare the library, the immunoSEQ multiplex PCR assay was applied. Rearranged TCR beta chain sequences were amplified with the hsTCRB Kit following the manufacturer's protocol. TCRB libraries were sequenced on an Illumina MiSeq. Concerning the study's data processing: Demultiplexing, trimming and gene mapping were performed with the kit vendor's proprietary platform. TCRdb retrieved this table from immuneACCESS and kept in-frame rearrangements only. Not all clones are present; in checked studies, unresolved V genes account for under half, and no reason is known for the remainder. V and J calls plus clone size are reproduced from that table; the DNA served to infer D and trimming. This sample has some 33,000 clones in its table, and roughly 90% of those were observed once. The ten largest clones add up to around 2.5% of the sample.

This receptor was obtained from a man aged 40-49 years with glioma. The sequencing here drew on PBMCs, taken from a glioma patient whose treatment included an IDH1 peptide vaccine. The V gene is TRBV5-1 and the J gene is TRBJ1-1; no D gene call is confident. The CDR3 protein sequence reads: CASADYADTEAFF. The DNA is TGCGCCAGCGCGGATTACGCAGACACTGAAGCTTTCTTT.